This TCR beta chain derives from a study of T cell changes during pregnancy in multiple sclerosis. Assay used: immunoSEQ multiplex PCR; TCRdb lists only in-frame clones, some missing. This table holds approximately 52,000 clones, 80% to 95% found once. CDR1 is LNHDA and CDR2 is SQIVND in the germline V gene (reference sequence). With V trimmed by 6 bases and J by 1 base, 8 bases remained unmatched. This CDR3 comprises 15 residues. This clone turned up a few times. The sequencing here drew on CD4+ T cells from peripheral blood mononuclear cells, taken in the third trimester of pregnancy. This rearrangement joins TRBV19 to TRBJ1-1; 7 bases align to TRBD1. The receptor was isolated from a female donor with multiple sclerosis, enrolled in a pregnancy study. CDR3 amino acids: CASSRGKGANTEAFF. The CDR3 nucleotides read TGTGCCAGTAGCAGGGGGAAAGGTGCGAACACTGAAGCTTTCTTT.